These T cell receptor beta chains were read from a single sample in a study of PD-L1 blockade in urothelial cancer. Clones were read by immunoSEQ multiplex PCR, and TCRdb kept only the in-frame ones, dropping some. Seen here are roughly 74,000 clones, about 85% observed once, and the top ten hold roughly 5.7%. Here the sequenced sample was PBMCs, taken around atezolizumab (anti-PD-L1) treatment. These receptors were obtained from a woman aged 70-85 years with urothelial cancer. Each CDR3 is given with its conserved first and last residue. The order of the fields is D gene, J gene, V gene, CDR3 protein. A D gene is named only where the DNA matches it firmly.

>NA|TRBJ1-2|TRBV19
CASSPFGRRAQTNYGYTF
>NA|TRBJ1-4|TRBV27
CASSFGRENEKLFF
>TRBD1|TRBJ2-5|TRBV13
CASSWQPRQGDARETQYF
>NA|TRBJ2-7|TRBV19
CASSLGQHSYEQYF
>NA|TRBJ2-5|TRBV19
CASSVAIRETQYF
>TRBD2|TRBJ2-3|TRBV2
CASSEARSSGGLAQIRSAQYF
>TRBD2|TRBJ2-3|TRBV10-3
CAIQTNRAGMGDTQYF
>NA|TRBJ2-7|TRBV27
CASSFSGGLSYEQYF
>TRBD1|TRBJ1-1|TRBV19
CASSIGSRGRGTEAFF
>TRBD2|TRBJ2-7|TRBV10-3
CAIQGLAGGEQYF
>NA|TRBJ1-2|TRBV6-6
CASSQNRDGGYTF
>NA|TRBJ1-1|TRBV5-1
CASSFGQNTEAFF